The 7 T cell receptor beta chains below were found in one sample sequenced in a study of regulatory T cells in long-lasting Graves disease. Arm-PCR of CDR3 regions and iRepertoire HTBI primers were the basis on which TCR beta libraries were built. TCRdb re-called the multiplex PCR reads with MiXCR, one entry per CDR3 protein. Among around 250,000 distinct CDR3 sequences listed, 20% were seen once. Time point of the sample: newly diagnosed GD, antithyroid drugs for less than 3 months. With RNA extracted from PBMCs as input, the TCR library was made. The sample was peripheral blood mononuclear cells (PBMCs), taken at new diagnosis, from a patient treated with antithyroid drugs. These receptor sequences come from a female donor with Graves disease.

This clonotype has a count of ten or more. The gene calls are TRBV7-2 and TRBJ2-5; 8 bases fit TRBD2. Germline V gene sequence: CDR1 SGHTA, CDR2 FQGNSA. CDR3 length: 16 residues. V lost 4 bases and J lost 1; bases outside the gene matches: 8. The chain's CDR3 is CASSYRGLASQETQYF. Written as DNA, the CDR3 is TGTGCCAGCAGCTACCGAGGACTAGCATCCCAAGAGACCCAGTACTTC.

This CDR3 reads CSAQEGADSYEQYF. The CDR3 DNA reads TGCAGTGCTCAGGAGGGGGCGGACTCCTACGAGCAGTACTTC. The chain couples TRBV20-1 to TRBJ2-7, with D possibly matching TRBD1 (7 bases). Trimming shortened V by 5 bases and J by 0 bases, and 14 bases separated the two germline ends. From germline, CDR1 is DFQATT and CDR2 SNEGSKA (reference sequence). This CDR3 is built from 14 residues.

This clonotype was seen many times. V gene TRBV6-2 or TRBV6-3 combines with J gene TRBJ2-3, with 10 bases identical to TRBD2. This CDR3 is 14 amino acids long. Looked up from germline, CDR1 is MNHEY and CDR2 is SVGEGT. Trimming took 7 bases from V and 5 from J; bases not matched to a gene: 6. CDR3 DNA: TGTGCCAGCACCCCCAGACTAGCGGGAGATACGCAGTATTTT. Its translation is CASTPRLAGDTQYF.

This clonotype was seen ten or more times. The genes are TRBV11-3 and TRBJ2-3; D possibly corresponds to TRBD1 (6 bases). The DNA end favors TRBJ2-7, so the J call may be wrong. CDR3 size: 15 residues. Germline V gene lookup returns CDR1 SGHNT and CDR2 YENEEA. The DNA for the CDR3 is TGTGCCAGCAGCTTAGGGACAGCTCCATCCTACGAGCAGTACTTC. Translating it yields CASSLGTAPSYEQYF.

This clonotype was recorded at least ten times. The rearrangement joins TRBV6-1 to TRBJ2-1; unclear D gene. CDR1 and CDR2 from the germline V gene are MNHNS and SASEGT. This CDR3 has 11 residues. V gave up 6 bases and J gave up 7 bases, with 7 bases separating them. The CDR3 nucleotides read TGTGCCAGCAGACGCGAAAATGAGCAGTTCTTC. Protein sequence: CASRRENEQFF.

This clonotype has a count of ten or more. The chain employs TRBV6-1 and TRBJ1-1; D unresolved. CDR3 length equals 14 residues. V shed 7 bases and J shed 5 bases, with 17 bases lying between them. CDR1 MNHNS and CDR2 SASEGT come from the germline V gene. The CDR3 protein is CASTHRSRRTEAFF. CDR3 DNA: TGTGCCAGCACTCACCGGTCCCGGAGGACTGAAGCTTTCTTT.

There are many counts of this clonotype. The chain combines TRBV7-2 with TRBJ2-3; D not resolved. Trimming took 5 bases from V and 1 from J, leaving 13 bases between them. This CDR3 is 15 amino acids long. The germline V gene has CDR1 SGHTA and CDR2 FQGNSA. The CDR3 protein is CASSPRFLRTDTQYF. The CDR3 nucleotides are TGTGCCAGCAGCCCCAGGTTTCTCCGCACAGATACGCAGTATTTT.